Given below is one T cell receptor (beta chain) in context. The data are from a study of shared clonotypes between healthy human individuals. The wider study: The donor pool was made up of two women and three men aged 18 to 49.

Assay runs were performed at deep level. Produced via immunoSEQ multiplex PCR; TCRdb's table is partial and in-frame only. The top ten hold more than 0.1% of the sample, which has roughly 2 million clones, 95% seen once. Looked up from germline, CDR1 is SGHDN and CDR2 is FVKESK. The CDR3 length is 16 residues. Trimming took 2 bases from V and 5 from J, leaving 18 bases between them. Those who donated, Caucasian adults without exception, all lived in Nashville, Tennessee. The sequencing sample was made of naive CD4+ T cells sorted from blood. The subset is: CD45RA+ positively selected. The chain employs TRBV14 and TRBJ2-5, with D possibly being TRBD1 or TRBD2 (5 bases each). This receptor was taken from a man aged 18 to 30 in good health. CDR3 sequence (DNA): TGTGCCAGCAGCCAAAACCGGGACCCGGGACGGGAGACCCAGTACTTC. This gives the protein CASSQNRDPGRETQYF. The complete variable domain, with remaining parts taken from reference TRBV14 and TRBJ2-5, reads EAGVTQFPSHSVIEKGQTVTLRCDPISGHDNLYWYRRVMGKEIKFLLHFVKESKQDESGMPNNRFLAERTGGTYSTLKVQPAELEDSGVYFCASSQNRDPGRETQYFGPGTRLLVL.